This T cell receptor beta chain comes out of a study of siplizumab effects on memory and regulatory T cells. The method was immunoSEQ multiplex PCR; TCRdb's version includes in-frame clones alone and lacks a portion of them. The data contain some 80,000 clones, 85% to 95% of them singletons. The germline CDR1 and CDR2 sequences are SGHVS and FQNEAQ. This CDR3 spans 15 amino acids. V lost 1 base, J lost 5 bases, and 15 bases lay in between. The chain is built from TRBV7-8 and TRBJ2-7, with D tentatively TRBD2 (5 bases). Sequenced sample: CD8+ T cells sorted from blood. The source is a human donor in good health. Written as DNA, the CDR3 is TGTGCCAGCAGCTTAGGTCCGGGATCCCTCGACGAGCAGTACTTC. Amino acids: CASSLGPGSLDEQYF.